This TCR beta chain was obtained from a study of radiation and T cells in renal cell carcinoma. This CDR3 comprises 14 residues. With 7 bases removed from V and 1 base from J, the gap between germline ends came to 13 bases. Germline V gene lookup returns CDR1 SGHVS and CDR2 FNYEAQ. TCRdb's table, derived via immunoSEQ multiplex PCR, lists solely in-frame clones and lacks some. The sample contains about 58,000 clones, around 81% of which appear only once. Described time point: blood 2 weeks post-SBRT. Specified treatment: 15 Gy SBRT to primary tumor, nephrectomy 4 weeks later. Sequences were derived from blood, sampled from a patient whose treatment included radiotherapy and nephrectomy. The chain uses TRBV7-6 and TRBJ2-5, with a tentative D call TRBD2 (5 bases). This clonotype originated in a man in his 60s with renal cell carcinoma. The CDR3 sequence is CASTHGGVQETQYF. The DNA for the CDR3 is TGTGCCAGCACCCATGGAGGAGTCCAAGAGACCCAGTACTTC. The entire variable domain, with the rest obtained from reference TRBV7-6 and TRBJ2-5, is as follows: GAGVSQSPRYKVTKRGQDVALRCDPISGHVSLYWYRQALGQGPEFLTYFNYEAQQDKSGLPNDRFSAERPEGSISTLTIQRTEQRDSAMYRCASTHGGVQETQYFGPGTRLLVL.